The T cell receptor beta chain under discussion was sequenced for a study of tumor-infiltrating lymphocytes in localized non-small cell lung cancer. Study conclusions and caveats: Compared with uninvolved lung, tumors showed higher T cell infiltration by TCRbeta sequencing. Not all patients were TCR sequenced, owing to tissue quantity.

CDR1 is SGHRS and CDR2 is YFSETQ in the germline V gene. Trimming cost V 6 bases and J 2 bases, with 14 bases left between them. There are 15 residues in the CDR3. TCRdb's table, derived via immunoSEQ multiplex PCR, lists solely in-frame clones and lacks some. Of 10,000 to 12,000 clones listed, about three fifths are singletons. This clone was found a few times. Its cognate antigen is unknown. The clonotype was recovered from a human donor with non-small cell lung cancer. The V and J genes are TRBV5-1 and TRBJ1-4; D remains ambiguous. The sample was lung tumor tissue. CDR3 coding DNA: TGCGCCAGCAAACGTACCACAGAGACTAATGAAAAACTGTTTTTT. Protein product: CASKRTTETNEKLFF. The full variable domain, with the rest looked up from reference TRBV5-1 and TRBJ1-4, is KAGVTQTPRYLIKTRGQQVTLSCSPISGHRSVSWYQQTPGQGLQFLFEYFSETQRNKGNFPGRFSGRQFSNSRSEMNVSTLELGDSALYLCASKRTTETNEKLFFGSGTQLSVL.